This T cell receptor beta chain was recovered during a study of spatial heterogeneity in lung cancer. Study-level information: Compared with alpha-chain sequences, beta-chain sequences were consistently detected in greater numbers. Raw sequencing reads included, on average, more than eight appearances of each unique TCR and UMI combination.

The time point was: sample taken at primary tumor resection. No cell sorting; template was whole RNA from tumor, lung tissue or PBMC. Samples were obtained from some 70 donors, all untreated early-stage non-small cell lung cancer patients. This clonotype was counted ten times or more. Its antigen remains unknown. The study, taken as a whole, reports: Relative to follow-up, resection was when ubiquitous expanded tumor TCRs appeared more in blood.

Trimming stripped 4 bases from V and 5 bases from J, with 13 bases between. From germline, CDR1 is SGHNT and CDR2 YYREEE (reference sequence). The CDR3 totals 15 residues. Using its own MiXCR run on the 5' RACE reads, TCRdb lists one record per CDR3 protein. Of more than 10,000 distinct CDR3 sequences in the sample, roughly 5.5% were seen once. The chain couples TRBV5-4 to TRBJ1-6; D uncertain. The clonotype was recovered from a male donor with early-stage non-small cell lung cancer. This specimen was PBMCs, taken at surgery. The CDR3 region has the DNA TGTGCCAGCAGCCCGAACACCTTTAATAATTCACCCCTCCACTTT. Encoded protein: CASSPNTFNNSPLHF.